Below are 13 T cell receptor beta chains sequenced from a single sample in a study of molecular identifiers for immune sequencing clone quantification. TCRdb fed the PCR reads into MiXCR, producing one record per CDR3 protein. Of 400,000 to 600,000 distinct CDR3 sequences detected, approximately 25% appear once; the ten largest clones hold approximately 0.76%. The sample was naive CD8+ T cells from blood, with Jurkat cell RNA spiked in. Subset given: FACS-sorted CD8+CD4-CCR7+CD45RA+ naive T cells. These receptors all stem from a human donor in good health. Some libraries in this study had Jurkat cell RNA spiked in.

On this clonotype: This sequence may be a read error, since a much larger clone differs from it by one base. The CDR3 DNA is TGTGCCAGCAGCTTAGGGAACCAGGCGATCCAGCACTTC. Residues: CASSLGNQAIQHF. V and J are TRBV7-9 and TRBJ2-5; D is unclear. Germline V gene lookup returns CDR1 SEHNR and CDR2 FQNEAQ (reference sequence). CDR3 length: 13 residues.

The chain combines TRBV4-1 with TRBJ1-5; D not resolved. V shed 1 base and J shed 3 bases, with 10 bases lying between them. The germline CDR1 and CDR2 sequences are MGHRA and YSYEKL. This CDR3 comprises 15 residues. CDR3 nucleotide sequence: TGCGCCAGCAGCCAAGGTCGGGGTAACAATCAGCCCCAGCATTTT. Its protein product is CASSQGRGNNQPQHF.

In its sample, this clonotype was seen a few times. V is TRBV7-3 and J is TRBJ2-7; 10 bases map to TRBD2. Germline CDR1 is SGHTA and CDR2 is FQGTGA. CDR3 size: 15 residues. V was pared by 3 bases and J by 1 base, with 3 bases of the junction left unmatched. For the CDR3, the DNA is TGTGCCAGCAGCTTTTCTAGCGGGAGTTCCTACGAGCAGTACTTC. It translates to CASSFSSGSSYEQYF.

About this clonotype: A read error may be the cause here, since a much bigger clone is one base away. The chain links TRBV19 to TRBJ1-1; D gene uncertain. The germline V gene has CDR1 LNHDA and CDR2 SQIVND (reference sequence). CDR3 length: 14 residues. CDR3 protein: CASRQGWPSTGAFF. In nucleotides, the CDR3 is TGTGCCAGTAGACAAGGGTGGCCGAGCACTGGAGCTTTCTTT.

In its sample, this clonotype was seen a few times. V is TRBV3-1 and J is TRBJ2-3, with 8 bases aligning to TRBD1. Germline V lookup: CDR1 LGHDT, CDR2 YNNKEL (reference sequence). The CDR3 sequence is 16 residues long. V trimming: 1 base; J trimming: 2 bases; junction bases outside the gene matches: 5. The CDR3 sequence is CASSQAGQAFTDTQYF. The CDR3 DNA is TGTGCCAGCAGCCAAGCGGGACAGGCGTTCACAGATACGCAGTATTTT.

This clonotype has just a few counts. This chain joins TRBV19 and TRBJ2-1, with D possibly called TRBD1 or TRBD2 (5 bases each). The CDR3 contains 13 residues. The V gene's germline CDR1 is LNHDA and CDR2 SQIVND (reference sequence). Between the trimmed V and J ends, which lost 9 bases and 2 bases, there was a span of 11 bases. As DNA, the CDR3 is TGTGCCAGCACGCCGGGGCCCTACAATGAGCAGTTCTTC. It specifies CASTPGPYNEQFF.

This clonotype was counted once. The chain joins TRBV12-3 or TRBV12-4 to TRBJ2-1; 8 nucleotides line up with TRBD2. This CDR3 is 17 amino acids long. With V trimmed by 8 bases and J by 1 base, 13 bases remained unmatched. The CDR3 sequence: CASGTPSRGGSYNEQFF. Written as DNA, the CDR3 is TGTGCCAGCGGTACCCCCTCCCGGGGGGGGTCCTACAATGAGCAGTTCTTC.

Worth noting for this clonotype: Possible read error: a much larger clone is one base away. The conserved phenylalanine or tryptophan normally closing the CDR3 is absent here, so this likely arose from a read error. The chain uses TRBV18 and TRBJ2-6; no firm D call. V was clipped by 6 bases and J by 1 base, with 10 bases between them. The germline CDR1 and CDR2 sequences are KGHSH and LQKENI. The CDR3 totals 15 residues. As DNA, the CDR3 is TGTGCCAGCTCCTTCACTTTATCTGGGGCCAACGTCCTGACTTCC. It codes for CASSFTLSGANVLTS.

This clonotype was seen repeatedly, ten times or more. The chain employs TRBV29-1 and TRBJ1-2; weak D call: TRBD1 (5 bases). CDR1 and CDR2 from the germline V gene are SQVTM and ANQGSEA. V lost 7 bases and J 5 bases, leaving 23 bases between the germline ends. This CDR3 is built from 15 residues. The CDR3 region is CSACQGSLDSYGYTF. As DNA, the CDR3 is TGCAGCGCCTGTCAGGGTTCCCTCGATTCTTATGGCTACACCTTC.

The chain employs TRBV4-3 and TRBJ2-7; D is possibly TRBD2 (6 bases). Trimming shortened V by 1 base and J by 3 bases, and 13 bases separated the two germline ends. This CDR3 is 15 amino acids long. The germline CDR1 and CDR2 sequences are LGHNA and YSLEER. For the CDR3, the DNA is TGCGCCAGCAGCCAAGCTCGGGGGATACTCTACGAGCAGTACTTC. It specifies CASSQARGILYEQYF.

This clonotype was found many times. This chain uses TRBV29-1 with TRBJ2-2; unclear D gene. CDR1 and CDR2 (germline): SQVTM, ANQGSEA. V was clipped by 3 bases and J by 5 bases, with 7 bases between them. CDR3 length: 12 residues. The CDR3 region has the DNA TGCAGCGTTGACCTTTCTACCGGGGAGCTGTTTTTT. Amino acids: CSVDLSTGELFF.

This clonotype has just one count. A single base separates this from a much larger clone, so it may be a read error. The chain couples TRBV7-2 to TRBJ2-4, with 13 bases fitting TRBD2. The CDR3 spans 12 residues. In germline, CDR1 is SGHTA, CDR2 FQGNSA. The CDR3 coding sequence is TGTGTCACCCGTACAGGGACTAGCGGGGAGTACTTC. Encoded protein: CVTRTGTSGEYF.

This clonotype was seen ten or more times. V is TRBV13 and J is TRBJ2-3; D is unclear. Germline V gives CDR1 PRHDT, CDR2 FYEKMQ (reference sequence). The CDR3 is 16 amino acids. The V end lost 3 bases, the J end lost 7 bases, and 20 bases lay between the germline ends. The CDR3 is CASSLAGDGPINTQYF. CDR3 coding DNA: TGTGCCAGCAGCTTGGCCGGCGATGGACCTATTAATACGCAGTATTTT.